This T cell receptor (beta chain) was recovered during a study of Ad26.COV2.S vaccination and SARS-CoV-2 variants (dated by TCRdb to about 2021). In terms of the full investigation: Donors in the vaccine arm were drawn from COV1001, a multicentre, randomized, double-blind, placebo-controlled phase I-IIa trial testing Ad26.COV2.S in healthy adults. The TCR-sequenced set comprised around 30 samples: approximately 20 Ad26.COV2.S vaccine recipients, 5 placebo recipients and 8 SARS-CoV-2 convalescent individuals. Ad26.COV2.S was administered intramuscularly at a dose of 5x10^10 or 1x10^11 viral particles, either as one shot or as two shots given 56 days apart. The specificity and breadth of SARS-CoV-2-reactive T cell receptors after Ad26.COV2.S vaccination were assessed by TCRbeta repertoire sequencing. Participants in the trial were split at random into five groups of five each, receiving low-dose or high-dose Ad26.COV2.S once or twice, or else placebo on both occasions. Blinding of investigators to trial group allocation was maintained during experiments and outcome assessment. Broader findings and caveats from the paper: Compared with placebo recipients, Ad26.COV2.S recipients showed higher spike-specific TCR breadth (P = 0.0014). The study was not powered for comparison of responses between vaccine doses or regimens. Substantial breadth of spike-specific CD8+ and CD4+ T cell responses was reported after vaccination. Comparable non-spike TCR breadth was observed between vaccine and placebo recipients, consistent with only spike being contained in the vaccine. The authors noted that total T cell responses may have been underestimated by the TCR breadth and depth analyses.

TCRbeta CDR3 regions were sequenced with the immunoSEQ Assay. After extraction, genomic DNA underwent amplification by bias-controlled multiplex PCR, followed by high-throughput sequencing. In the paper's pipeline: To quantify the absolute abundance of every unique TCRbeta CDR3 region, sequences were collapsed and filtered. T cell fraction was estimated by normalization of TCRbeta template counts to usable DNA, with usable DNA being measured through amplification of reference genes present in all nucleated cells. Repertoire TCRs were annotated as SARS-CoV-2-specific when V gene, CDR3 amino acid sequence and J gene were exactly matched to a known reactive TCR set. The reference SARS-CoV-2 TCR set was derived from MIRA and filtered for enrichment in COVID-19-positive ImmuneCODE repertoires, a step that removed public or cross-reactive TCRs. Drawing on the MIRA antigens, annotated TCRs were analysed further at the level of specific ORF or position within ORF. Depth was the summed frequency of annotated unique rearrangements, while breadth was defined as annotated unique rearrangements over total unique productive rearrangements. TCR breadth was compared between groups using two-sided Wilcoxon rank-sum tests. TCRdb's version of the immuneACCESS table is confined to in-frame rearrangements and falls short of the full clone set. An unresolved V gene accounts for under half of the shortfall where checked; the remainder is of unknown origin. V and J calls and clone size are copied from that table; D and trimming were computed from the DNA. The sample profile shows 440,000 or so clones; 90% of them were found once. The top ten clones comprise less than 4.5% of the sample.

The V end gives up 0 bases and the J end 5 bases, leaving 5 bases in the junction not matched to a gene. From the germline V gene, CDR1 is ENHRY and CDR2 is SYGVKD. Measured from the cysteine to the phenylalanine, the CDR3 is 16 residues long. Kept here is only the CDR3 DNA, which spans 48 bases and is read in frame from base 1. Details on this clone: What antigen it recognizes has not been identified. No much larger clonotype is one base removed from it; base qualities were not supplied.

What this sample's treatment or condition label stands for: roughly 20 received Ad26.COV2.S at low or high dose, single or two shots; 5 received placebo; per-sample allocation not given. For vaccine and placebo recipients, repertoires were sequenced using samples collected on day 63 after the first injection. In Cohort 1b, around 23 adults aged 18-55 years were enrolled at a single site in Boston, USA, between 29 July and 7 August 2020. Ad26.COV2.S was a replication-incompetent adenovirus type 26 vector that expressed a prefusion-stabilized SARS-CoV-2 spike protein derived from the original Wuhan strain.

The chain was built from TRBV10-3 and TRBJ2-1; 9 nucleotides in the junction match TRBD2. The TCR originated in a person between 18 and 65 years old who received the Ad26.COV2.S COVID-19 vaccine or a placebo. This material consisted of peripheral blood, taken in a trial of Ad26.COV2.S vaccine versus placebo. Here the CDR3 is given as CAISESWVAGDNEQFF. The DNA reads as follows: TGTGCCATCAGTGAGTCATGGGTAGCGGGAGACAATGAGCAGTTCTTC.